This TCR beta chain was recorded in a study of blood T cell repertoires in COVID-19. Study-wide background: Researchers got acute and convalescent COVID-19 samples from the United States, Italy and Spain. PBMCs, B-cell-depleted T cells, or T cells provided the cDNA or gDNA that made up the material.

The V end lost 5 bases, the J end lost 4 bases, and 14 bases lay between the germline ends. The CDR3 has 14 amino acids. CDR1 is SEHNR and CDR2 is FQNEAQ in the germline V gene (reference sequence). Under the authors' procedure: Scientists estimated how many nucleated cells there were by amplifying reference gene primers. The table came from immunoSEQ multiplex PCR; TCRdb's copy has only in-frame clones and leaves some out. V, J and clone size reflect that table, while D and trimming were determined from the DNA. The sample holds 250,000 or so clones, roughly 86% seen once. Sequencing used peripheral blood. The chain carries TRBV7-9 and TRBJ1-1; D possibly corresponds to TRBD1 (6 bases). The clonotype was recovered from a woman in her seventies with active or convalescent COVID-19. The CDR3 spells CASSPTTGSTEAFF. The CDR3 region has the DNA TGTGCCAGCAGCCCCACGACAGGAAGCACTGAAGCTTTCTTT.